The 14 T cell receptor beta chains in this list originate from one sample, sequenced in a study of cytotoxic CD8 clonotypes in ibrutinib-treated CLL. Repertoires were generated with immunoSEQ multiplex PCR, while TCRdb's copy carries only in-frame clones and drops some. The profile covers 130,000 to 150,000 clones, with 80% to 95% appearing a single time and under 14% taken by the ten largest. The material was PBMCs, obtained after 12 months of ibrutinib treatment. The receptors originated from a human donor with chronic lymphocytic leukemia.

This clone was recorded once. The J gene is TRBJ1-2, the V gene TRBV29-1, with D possibly being TRBD1 (5 bases). Germline V gene lookup returns CDR1 SQVTM and CDR2 ANQGSEA. The CDR3 is 13 residues long. V gave up 2 bases and J gave up 8 bases, with 15 bases separating them. The CDR3 sequence: CSVERQQELGYTF. DNA for the CDR3: TGCAGCGTTGAAAGGCAACAGGAGTTGGGCTACACCTTC.

CDR3 sequence: CSVGGQETQYF. The DNA for the CDR3 is TGCAGTGTCGGGGGCCAAGAGACCCAGTACTTC. The genes are TRBV20-1 and TRBJ2-5, with D tentatively TRBD2 (6 bases). CDR3 length equals 11 residues. Germline values: CDR1 DFQATT, CDR2 SNEGSKA (reference sequence). The V end lost 7 bases, the J end lost 1 base, and 7 bases lay between the germline ends.

The V call is TRBV11-3, the J call TRBJ2-1; 10 bases agree with TRBD2. CDR3 length: 15 residues. CDR1 and CDR2 (germline): SGHNT, YENEEA. V was pared by 5 bases and J by 10 bases, with 11 bases of the junction left unmatched. CDR3 DNA sequence: TGTGCCAGCAGCGCCCGGACTAGCGGTCGGGGGGAGCAGTTCTTC. It codes for CASSARTSGRGEQFF.

A few counts support this clone. The genes are TRBV27 and TRBJ1-1, with D unresolved. Trimming shortened V by 5 bases and J by 3 bases, and 16 bases separated the two germline ends. CDR1 is MNHEY, CDR2 SMNVEV, per germline (reference sequence). The CDR3 totals 15 residues. The CDR3 DNA reads as TGTGCCAGCAGTCCCCCGTGGCCTAGGGACACTGAAGCTTTCTTT. Amino acid sequence: CASSPPWPRDTEAFF.

The chain carries TRBV18 and TRBJ2-1; TRBD2 is a possible D gene (5 bases). CDR1 is KGHSH, CDR2 LQKENI, per germline. V lost 0 bases to trimming and J lost 4 bases, with 10 bases between them. This CDR3 comprises 15 residues. The CDR3 sequence is CASSPPRGLYNEQFF. The CDR3 coding sequence is TGTGCCAGCTCACCACCCCGCGGGTTATACAATGAGCAGTTCTTC.

The CDR3 protein is CASSVATGGEQYF. The CDR3 DNA reads TGTGCCAGCAGCGTAGCTACGGGGGGCGAGCAGTACTTC. The chain uses TRBV9 and TRBJ2-7, with 7 bases fitting TRBD2. This CDR3 is 13 amino acids long. V shed 0 bases, J shed 6 bases, and the junction held 3 bases outside the gene matches. The germline V gene encodes CDR1 SGDLS and CDR2 YYNGEE.

This clone came up a few times. The chain uses TRBV9 and TRBJ2-7, with 11 bases fitting TRBD2. This CDR3 region has 16 residues. The V segment lost 5 bases and the J segment 2 bases; nucleotides outside the gene matches: 9. The germline V gene has CDR1 SGDLS and CDR2 YYNGEE. CDR3 sequence (DNA): TGTGCCAGCAGTGAAGGGGGGACTAGCGGAACCTACGAGCAGTACTTC. Translation gives CASSEGGTSGTYEQYF.

This rearrangement joins TRBV5-1 to TRBJ2-1; no reliable D call. There are 16 residues in the CDR3. Germline V gives CDR1 SGHRS, CDR2 YFSETQ. Trimming removed 3 bases at V and 4 bases at J, with 17 bases between. This CDR3 reads CASSSIGVLEYNEQFF. CDR3 nucleotides: TGCGCCAGCAGCTCGATAGGCGTACTGGAGTACAATGAGCAGTTCTTC.

The chain combines TRBV9 with TRBJ2-1; D is perhaps TRBD1 or TRBD2 (5 bases each). V was shortened by 7 bases and J by 9 bases, with 11 bases between the two germline ends. The V gene's germline CDR1 is SGDLS and CDR2 YYNGEE. The CDR3 spans 11 residues. CDR3 DNA sequence: TGTGCCAGCGGGGGATTCGGTGAGCAGTTCTTC. Translating it yields CASGGFGEQFF.

J is TRBJ2-7 and V is TRBV5-6; 8 bases match TRBD1. CDR1 and CDR2 from the germline V gene are SGHDT and YYEEEE. The V and J ends lost 6 bases and 3 bases, in that order; junction bases with no gene match: 11. The CDR3 sequence is 15 residues long. The CDR3 DNA reads as TGTGCCAGCAACGTCCTGGGACAGGAGATCTACGAGCAGTACTTC. It yields the protein CASNVLGQEIYEQYF.

The V and J genes are TRBV29-1 and TRBJ2-1; D gene unclear. The CDR3 sequence is 11 residues long. From germline, CDR1 is SQVTM and CDR2 ANQGSEA. V was cut by 7 bases and J by 10 bases, with 14 bases left in between. CDR3 loop: CSATYSPEQFF. Written as DNA, the CDR3 is TGCAGCGCCACGTATTCCCCCGAGCAGTTCTTC.

The sample holds a few counts of this clone. The DNA is left out, because the CDR3 cannot be placed on it with certainty; the CDR3 is given as TCRdb lists it. The genes are TRBV19 and TRBJ1-5. The CDR3 is 13 residues long, counting both termini. Germline CDR1 LNHDA, CDR2 SQIVND (reference sequence). The CDR3 reads CASSISVPQPQHF.

This rearrangement joins TRBV4-3 to TRBJ1-1; 8 bases line up with TRBD1. The ends lost 2 bases at V and 7 bases at J; junction bases unmatched: 9. The CDR3 has 15 amino acids. The V gene's germline CDR1 is LGHNA and CDR2 YSLEER. CDR3 in DNA: TGCGCCAGCAGCCAACCGGGACAGGAGGGTCTTGAAGCTTTCTTT. Translated: CASSQPGQEGLEAFF.

The chain uses TRBV7-9 and TRBJ2-2; 7 positions agree with TRBD2. V shed 5 bases and J 0 bases; nucleotides not matched to a gene: 3. The CDR3 contains 15 residues. Germline CDR1 SEHNR, CDR2 FQNEAQ (reference sequence). The CDR3: CASSPGGSNTGELFF. The CDR3 nucleotides are TGTGCCAGCAGCCCCGGGGGGTCGAACACCGGGGAGCTGTTTTTT.